The T cell receptor (beta chain) under discussion was sequenced for a study of T cell repertoires in cytomegalovirus infection. Turning to the study itself: Through public TCR beta signatures, both CMV infection and matching HLA type were indicated.

Via MiXCR, TCRdb re-called the reads, giving one row per CDR3 protein. Of about 460,000 distinct CDR3 sequences listed, approximately 11% are singletons. The CDR3 extends over 12 amino acids. V lost 3 bases and J 1 base, leaving 6 bases between the germline ends. In germline, CDR1 is DFQATT, CDR2 SNEGSKA (reference sequence). The study's findings and limits: Ex vivo, HLA-C-restricted CMV-specific TCR beta clonotypes prevailed over the rest of the response. Individuals carrying CMV plus the relevant HLA were identified by cumulative frequency of public TCR beta families.

This clonotype has only a few counts. Its antigen is currently unknown. This chain uses TRBV20-1 with TRBJ1-1; D gene ambiguous. Sequences were obtained from PBMCs. The TCR sequence derives from a human donor in good health (CMV status not recorded). Some clones in this sample may be carry-over from other donors' samples. CDR3 sequence: CSASPENTEAFF. Written as DNA, the CDR3 is TGCAGTGCTAGTCCGGAGAACACTGAAGCTTTCTTT.